Below, 30 T cell receptor beta chains from the same sample are listed, as sequenced in a study of blood T cell repertoires in COVID-19. Using immunoSEQ multiplex PCR, the repertoire was profiled, and TCRdb retains in-frame clones only, with some absent. The sample consists of 200,000 to 250,000 clones, roughly 88% of them appearing once. Input material: peripheral blood. The receptors here all came from a man aged 18 to 29 with active or convalescent COVID-19.

The rearrangement joins TRBV7-9 to TRBJ1-3; D unclear. Trimming stripped 3 bases from V and 0 bases from J, with 6 bases between. CDR1 is SEHNR and CDR2 is FQNEAQ in the germline V gene (reference sequence). This CDR3 is 14 amino acids long. The CDR3 loop reads CASSLGSSGNTIYF. Here the CDR3 DNA reads TGTGCCAGCAGCTTGGGGAGCTCTGGAAACACCATATATTTT.

The chain carries TRBV2 and TRBJ1-5; D perhaps matches TRBD1 (5 bases). Germline V gene sequence: CDR1 SNHLY, CDR2 FYNNEI. V lost 1 base, J lost 2 bases, and 6 bases lay in between. CDR3 length: 14 residues. The CDR3 bases are TGTGCCAGCAGTGAAGGGGGCGGCAATCAGCCCCAGCATTTT. Residues: CASSEGGGNQPQHF.

The V gene is TRBV7-2, the J gene TRBJ1-4; maybe TRBD1 (6 bases). CDR3 length: 14 amino acids. Germline V lookup: CDR1 SGHTA, CDR2 FQGNSA. Trimming removed 3 bases from V and 2 bases from J, with 7 bases in between. The CDR3 DNA reads as TGTGCCAGCAGCTTCGGACAGACTAATGAAAAACTGTTTTTT. Amino acid sequence: CASSFGQTNEKLFF. The entire variable domain, with the rest obtained from reference TRBV7-2 and TRBJ1-4, is as follows: GAGVSQSPSNKVTEKGKDVELRCDPISGHTALYWYRQSLGQGLEFLIYFQGNSAPDKSGLPSDRFSAERTGGSVSTLTIQRTQQEDSAVYLCASSFGQTNEKLFFGSGTQLSVL.

This chain links TRBV5-1 with TRBJ2-7, with TRBD1 as a possible D gene (6 bases). Between the trimmed V and J ends, which lost 4 bases and 1 base, there was a span of 18 bases. CDR1 and CDR2 (germline): SGHRS, YFSETQ. CDR3 size: 16 residues. CDR3 bases: TGCGCCAGCAGCCGCGGAAGGACAGTGCAATCCTACGAGCAGTACTTC. Translation gives CASSRGRTVQSYEQYF.

The CDR3 nucleotides are TGTGCCAGCAGCTTAGAGTGGGAGACCCATACGCAGTATTTT. This translates into CASSLEWETHTQYF. The chain uses TRBV7-8 and TRBJ2-3, with D maybe TRBD2 (5 bases). The CDR3 extends over 14 amino acids. V was cut by 1 base and J by 7 bases, with 12 bases left in between. Germline CDR1 reads SGHVS; CDR2 reads FQNEAQ.

This clone was recorded once. V gene TRBV3-1 (or the pseudogene TRBV3-2) combines with J gene TRBJ1-1; no firm D call. The CDR3 totals 13 residues. Germline V gives CDR1 LGHDT, CDR2 YNNKEL (reference sequence). V was pared by 1 base and J by 3 bases, with 6 bases between. CDR3 residues: CASSQAAHTEAFF. As DNA, the CDR3 is TGTGCCAGCAGCCAAGCAGCGCACACTGAAGCTTTCTTT.

The J gene is TRBJ1-1, the V gene TRBV6-5; D remains unclear. CDR1 is MNHEY, CDR2 SVGAGI, per germline. The length of the CDR3 is 12 residues. V was pared by 6 bases and J by 1 base, with 6 bases between. The CDR3 DNA is TGTGCCAGCAGAGTACAGAACACTGAAGCTTTCTTT. Translated: CASRVQNTEAFF.

The rearrangement uses TRBV11-3 and TRBJ2-6, with unresolved D. Germline loops: CDR1 SGHNT, CDR2 YENEEA. Trimming left V 0 bases short and J 1 base short, with 10 bases between. CDR3 length: 17 residues. CDR3 sequence (DNA): TGTGCCAGCAGCTTAGACAGGCTTCCGTCTGGGGCCAACGTCCTGACTTTC. Protein: CASSLDRLPSGANVLTF.

This chain connects TRBV14 to TRBJ2-1, with a possible D match to TRBD1 (5 bases). There are 16 residues in the CDR3. The V gene's germline CDR1 is SGHDN and CDR2 FVKESK. Trimming stripped 0 bases from V and 3 bases from J, with 12 bases between. CDR3 amino acids: CASSQDRNQGYNEQFF. DNA of the CDR3: TGTGCCAGCAGCCAAGATCGGAATCAGGGCTACAATGAGCAGTTCTTC.

The V and J genes are TRBV28 and TRBJ2-1; maybe TRBD2 (7 bases). There are 21 residues in the CDR3. Trimming stripped 7 bases from V and 0 bases from J, with 31 bases between. Looked up from germline, CDR1 is MDHEN and CDR2 is SYDVKM. The CDR3 bases are TGTGCCAGCACCCCCCGGGGGGCCGCGGGACAAAACCCTAGCTCCTACAATGAGCAGTTCTTC. Its protein product is CASTPRGAAGQNPSSYNEQFF.

CDR3 loop: CASSVEEGLSYGYTF. The CDR3 nucleotides read TGTGCCAGCAGCGTAGAGGAGGGATTGTCCTATGGCTACACCTTC. This sequence joins TRBV9 and TRBJ1-2; D gene unclear. The CDR3 covers 15 residues. Germline V gene lookup returns CDR1 SGDLS and CDR2 YYNGEE. The germline V and J ends were trimmed by 0 bases and 4 bases, with 13 bases remaining between them. Supplemented by reference TRBV9 and TRBJ1-2, the full variable domain reads DSGVTQTPKHLITATGQRVTLRCSPRSGDLSVYWYQQSLDQGLQFLIQYYNGEERAKGNILERFSAQQFPDLHSELNLSSLELGDSALYFCASSVEEGLSYGYTFGSGTRLTVV.

The genes are TRBV6-2 or TRBV6-3 and TRBJ1-2; no clear D. Germline V gene data show CDR1 as MNHEY and CDR2 as SVGEGT. The CDR3 has 12 amino acids. The V end lost 5 bases, the J end lost 5 bases, and 9 bases lay between the germline ends. As DNA, the CDR3 is TGTGCCAGCAGTCTCCCCAGTTATGGCTACACCTTC. Translating it yields CASSLPSYGYTF.

CDR3 sequence (DNA): TGTGCCAGCAGCTTAAGGGGGGAGCAGTTCTTC. Translated, it gives CASSLRGEQFF. The chain employs TRBV7-6 and TRBJ2-1; tentatively, D is TRBD1 (6 bases). V was cut by 2 bases and J by 10 bases, with 6 bases left in between. Germline V gene sequence: CDR1 SGHVS, CDR2 FNYEAQ. The CDR3 has 11 amino acids.

The chain links TRBV3-1 (or the pseudogene TRBV3-2) to TRBJ1-6; 10 nucleotides line up with TRBD1. This CDR3 contains 15 residues. The V segment lost 5 bases and the J segment 7 bases; nucleotides outside the gene matches: 5. The germline V gene has CDR1 LGHDT and CDR2 YNNKEL (reference sequence). CDR3 amino acids: CASSSGTGVNSPLHF. CDR3 DNA: TGTGCCAGCAGCTCCGGGACAGGGGTCAATTCACCCCTCCACTTT.

This chain joins TRBV11-2 and TRBJ2-5; D uncertain. The CDR3 contains 14 residues. Trimming pared 5 bases from V and 5 bases from J, leaving 15 bases between. The germline V gene encodes CDR1 SGHAT and CDR2 FQNNGV. The CDR3 DNA reads as TGTGCCAGCAGCGCCCCCGTGGTCGCGGAGACCCAGTACTTC. It translates to CASSAPVVAETQYF.

In regard to this clone: One end of the junction fails to match germline, which may point to a read error. The gene calls are TRBV7-9 and TRBJ1-3, with unresolved D. The CDR3 is made up of 12 amino acids. Germline CDR1 and CDR2: SEHNR and FQNEAQ (reference sequence). In DNA form, the CDR3 reads TGTGCCAGCAGCCCCTCGGTGGGCCATATCGGCTTT. It codes for CASSPSVGHIGF.

This clone has only one observation. The J gene is TRBJ1-2, the V gene TRBV15, with unresolved D. Germline assignment: CDR1 LNHNV and CDR2 YYDKDF (reference sequence). Trimming took off 0 bases at V and 2 bases at J, with 4 bases between the two ends. The CDR3 loop spans 13 amino acids. The CDR3: CATSREANYGYTF. The CDR3 DNA follows: TGTGCCACCAGCAGAGAAGCAAACTATGGCTACACCTTC.

The chain is built from TRBV10-3 and TRBJ2-2; no firm D call. The CDR3 is made up of 17 amino acids. From germline, CDR1 is ENHRY and CDR2 SYGVKD. Trimming left V 2 bases short and J 0 bases short, with 13 bases between. Here the CDR3 reads CAISETVGIANTGELFF. The CDR3 nucleotides are TGTGCCATCAGTGAGACCGTGGGCATCGCGAACACCGGGGAGCTGTTTTTT.

V gene TRBV2 combines with J gene TRBJ2-7; tentative D call: TRBD1 (5 bases). CDR1 is SNHLY, CDR2 FYNNEI, per germline. V was cut by 6 bases and J by 4 bases, with 19 bases left in between. The CDR3 runs 15 residues. CDR3 nucleotides: TGTGCCAGCAGAGAAAAACTCAGGGATAGATACGAGCAGTACTTC. Translated: CASREKLRDRYEQYF.

This chain uses TRBV30 with TRBJ1-5, with D possibly being TRBD1 (5 bases). CDR1 is GTSNPN, CDR2 SVGIG, per germline (reference sequence). The CDR3 totals 13 residues. V lost 3 bases and J lost 2, with 8 bases in between. The CDR3 DNA reads as TGTGCCTGGAGGCTAGGGGGCAATCAGCCCCAGCATTTT. It yields the protein CAWRLGGNQPQHF.

The chain links TRBV27 to TRBJ2-7; 7 bases are a match to TRBD1. V lost 6 bases, J lost 3 bases, and 8 bases stayed unmatched. The length of the CDR3 is 14 residues. The germline V gene encodes CDR1 MNHEY and CDR2 SMNVEV (reference sequence). In DNA form, the CDR3 reads TGTGCCAGCAGCTATCGGGCAGGGGGCTACGAGCAGTACTTC. It is translated as CASSYRAGGYEQYF.

The chain recombines TRBV11-2 with TRBJ1-1; D remains unclear. The CDR3 runs 14 residues. V gave up 8 bases and J gave up 2 bases, with 15 bases separating them. Germline-derived CDR1 and CDR2 are SGHAT and FQNNGV. The CDR3 coding sequence is TGTGCCAGCCGCCTGAATACAGTAAACACTGAAGCTTTCTTT. Protein product: CASRLNTVNTEAFF.

J is TRBJ1-2 and V is TRBV30, with D unclear. V gave up 2 bases and J gave up 3 bases, with 10 bases separating them. In germline, CDR1 is GTSNPN, CDR2 SVGIG (reference sequence). This CDR3 is built from 13 residues. The CDR3 loop reads CAWSTSPDYGYTF. CDR3 DNA: TGTGCCTGGAGTACGTCGCCAGACTATGGCTACACCTTC.

This chain uses TRBV7-2 with TRBJ1-1, with D perhaps TRBD1 (6 bases). Germline CDR1 is SGHTA and CDR2 is FQGNSA. V dropped 1 base and J dropped 2 bases, with 14 bases sitting between them. The CDR3 is made up of 16 amino acids. The CDR3: CASSLVGTSSNTEAFF. Written as DNA, the CDR3 is TGTGCCAGCAGCTTAGTGGGGACATCCTCTAACACTGAAGCTTTCTTT.

The rearrangement joins TRBV10-3 to TRBJ1-1; 10 bases line up with TRBD1. Per germline, CDR1 ENHRY and CDR2 SYGVKD. The CDR3 is made up of 16 amino acids. The trim removed 6 bases at V and 3 bases at J, leaving 10 bases unmatched. The CDR3, as DNA: TGTGCCATCAGAGACCCGACAGGGGGCCGTGACACTGAAGCTTTCTTT. This sequence encodes CAIRDPTGGRDTEAFF.

This clone was counted once. The chain's CDR3 is CASSYLPVTIYF. CDR3 bases: TGTGCCAGCAGTTACCTCCCCGTCACCATATATTTT. This chain links TRBV6-6 with TRBJ1-3; D unclear. The ends were cut back, 2 bases at V and 9 bases at J, with 8 bases in the middle. The germline V gene encodes CDR1 MNHNY and CDR2 SVGAGI (reference sequence). There are 12 residues in the CDR3.

The rearrangement uses TRBV29-1 and TRBJ2-3, with 10 bases that match TRBD2. The ends lost 7 bases at V and 1 base at J; junction bases unmatched: 5. This CDR3 is built from 14 residues. Germline V gives CDR1 SQVTM, CDR2 ANQGSEA. CDR3 bases: TGCAGCGCCGCTAGCGGGAGCGGCACAGATACGCAGTATTTT. Protein: CSAASGSGTDTQYF.

The chain couples TRBV2 to TRBJ1-2, with D unclear. The V gene lost 6 bases and the J gene lost 2 bases, with 10 bases spanning the gap. This CDR3 contains 13 residues. Germline CDR1 SNHLY, CDR2 FYNNEI. DNA for the CDR3: TGTGCCAGCAGGATTGGTCGGAACTATGGCTACACCTTC. Amino acid sequence: CASRIGRNYGYTF.

CDR3 protein: CASSPRRLEREQYF. The CDR3 coding sequence is TGTGCCAGCAGCCCTCGGCGACTAGAGCGCGAGCAGTACTTC. The chain combines TRBV11-2 with TRBJ2-7, with D possibly being TRBD2 (6 bases). Germline-derived CDR1 and CDR2 are SGHAT and FQNNGV. V was clipped by 5 bases and J by 6 bases, with 17 bases between them. The CDR3 extends over 14 amino acids.

The V gene is TRBV7-6, the J gene TRBJ1-1; D is possibly TRBD1 (5 bases). The V gene lost 5 bases and the J gene lost 5 bases, with 12 bases spanning the gap. The CDR3 extends over 13 amino acids. Germline CDR1 and CDR2: SGHVS and FNYEAQ. This CDR3 is CASSQRGGTEAFF. The CDR3 DNA is TGTGCCAGCAGCCAGCGTGGGGGGACTGAAGCTTTCTTT.